Shown below are 4 T cell receptor beta chains from a single sample sequenced in a study of blood T cell repertoires in COVID-19. Libraries were prepared by immunoSEQ multiplex PCR; TCRdb keeps only in-frame clonotypes and omits some of them. The sample has tens of thousands of clones, over 75% seen once. Material: peripheral blood. These receptors were taken from a human donor in a cohort sampled during active COVID-19.

V usage is TRBV19 and J usage is TRBJ1-3, with unresolved D. This CDR3 has 16 residues. The germline CDR1 and CDR2 sequences are LNHDA and SQIVND (reference sequence). The V and J ends lost 3 bases and 0 bases respectively, with 12 bases between them. The CDR3 loop reads CASSIAQRDSGNTIYF. DNA for the CDR3: TGTGCCAGTAGTATCGCTCAGAGGGACTCTGGAAACACCATATATTTT.

The chain is built from TRBV2 and TRBJ1-2; the D is unclear. This CDR3 has 13 residues. The germline V gene has CDR1 SNHLY and CDR2 FYNNEI. Trimming took off 5 bases at V and 4 bases at J, with 11 bases between the two ends. The CDR3 spells CASSSDTLYGYTF. The CDR3 DNA is TGTGCCAGCAGTTCAGACACGCTCTATGGCTACACCTTC.

This clone has just one count. This chain connects TRBV6-5 to TRBJ2-7; TRBD1 aligns across 9 bases. This CDR3 is 15 amino acids long. The trim removed 2 bases at V and 2 bases at J, leaving 4 bases unmatched. Germline values: CDR1 MNHEY, CDR2 SVGAGI. CDR3 nucleotide sequence: TGTGCCAGCAGTTACGTTAACAGGGGGCCCTACGAGCAGTACTTC. Residues: CASSYVNRGPYEQYF.

The V gene is TRBV6-5, the J gene TRBJ1-1, with 10 nucleotides matching TRBD1. The CDR3 has 15 amino acids. The junction had 13 bases not matched to a gene; V was cut back by 6 bases and J by 9 bases. Germline values: CDR1 MNHEY, CDR2 SVGAGI. CDR3 loop: CASSGTGVGREQAFF. The CDR3 nucleotides are TGTGCCAGCAGCGGGACAGGGGTGGGGAGGGAACAAGCTTTCTTT.